This T cell receptor (beta chain) was identified during a study of blood T cell repertoires in COVID-19. For the study at large: Some COVID-19 samples were acute and others convalescent; all came from the United States, Italy and Spain. Sources were T cells, B-cell-depleted T cells, or PBMCs; the material itself was cDNA or gDNA.

In this sample, this clone turned up once. Source study methods: Estimation of nucleated cell counts was performed using reference gene primer amplification. Clones were sequenced by immunoSEQ multiplex PCR, and TCRdb holds only the in-frame ones, with some missing. The V and J calls and clone size were taken over from that table, and D and trimming were inferred from the DNA. The repertoire holds around 150,000 clones, with 75% to 90% as singletons. The CDR3 contains 12 residues. Trimming took off 4 bases at V and 3 bases at J, with 8 bases between the two ends. Germline CDR1 SGHRS, CDR2 YFSETQ. This receptor was taken from a human donor with acute or convalescent COVID-19. The donor label of this sample is uncertain. V usage is TRBV5-1 and J usage is TRBJ2-7, with a tentative D call TRBD1 (5 bases). The material sequenced was peripheral blood. The CDR3 DNA is TGCGCCAGCAGCGACAGCTTCTACGAGCAGTACTTC. The encoded protein is CASSDSFYEQYF.